This TCR beta chain is from a study of identical twins. Findings of the study overall: Modeled out-of-frame TCR alpha sharing in monozygotic twins fell below observed levels.

To note about this clonotype: Its cognate antigen is unknown.

cDNA molecules carried unique molecular identifiers, and template switching added a universal primer site. MiXCR was run by TCRdb on the 5' RACE reads, yielding one entry per CDR3 protein. The sample has about 280,000 distinct CDR3 sequences; about 8% are singletons. The J segment lost 3 bases and the V segment lost 3 bases, leaving 2 bases of the junction unmatched. The CDR3 loop spans 13 amino acids. CDR1 is MGHDK, CDR2 SYGVNS, per germline. The same specimen was also included in a second study, on yellow fever vaccine responses in identical twins. That paper states: Twins' vaccine T cell responses were reported to seem partly convergent and partly personalized.

The sequenced sample was memory (CD45RO+) T cells sorted from blood. V and J are TRBV25-1 and TRBJ2-7; the match to TRBD1 covers 7 bases. This TCR derives from a woman under 30 in good health. In DNA form, the CDR3 reads TGTGCCAGCAGTGATCAGGGGGACTACGAGCAGTACTTC. This gives the protein CASSDQGDYEQYF.